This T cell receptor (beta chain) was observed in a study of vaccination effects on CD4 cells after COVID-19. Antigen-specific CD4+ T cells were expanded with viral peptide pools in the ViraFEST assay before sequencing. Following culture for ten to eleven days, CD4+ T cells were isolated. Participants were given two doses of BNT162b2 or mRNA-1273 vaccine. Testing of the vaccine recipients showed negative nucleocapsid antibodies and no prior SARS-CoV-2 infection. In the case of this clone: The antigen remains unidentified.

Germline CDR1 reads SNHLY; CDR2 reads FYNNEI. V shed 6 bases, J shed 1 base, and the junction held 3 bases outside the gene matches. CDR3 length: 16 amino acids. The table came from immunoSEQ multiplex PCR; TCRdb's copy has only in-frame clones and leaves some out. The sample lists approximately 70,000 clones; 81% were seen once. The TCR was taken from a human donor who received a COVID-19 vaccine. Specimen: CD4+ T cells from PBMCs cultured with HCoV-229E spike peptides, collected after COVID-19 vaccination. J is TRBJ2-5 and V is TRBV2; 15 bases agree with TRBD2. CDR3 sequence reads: CASSAGLAGGQETQYF. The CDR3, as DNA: TGTGCCAGCAGCGCGGGACTAGCGGGGGGCCAAGAGACCCAGTACTTC.